This section outlines one T cell receptor (beta chain) sequence together with its context. Sequenced by immunoSEQ multiplex PCR; TCRdb stores in-frame clones only, minus some. The sample contains roughly 150,000 clones, approximately 83% of which appear only once. The entry originates in a study of blood T cell repertoires in COVID-19. V was trimmed by 6 bases and J by 5 bases, leaving 16 bases between them. Germline V gene lookup returns CDR1 MNHEY and CDR2 SMNVEV (reference sequence). This CDR3 has 14 amino acids. This TCR derives from a woman of 80 years or more with acute or convalescent COVID-19. Sample: peripheral blood. The chain combines TRBV27 with TRBJ2-5, with D maybe TRBD1 (5 bases). This CDR3 is CASSIAGSKETQYF. The DNA of the CDR3 is TGTGCCAGCAGCATAGCAGGGTCCAAGGAGACCCAGTACTTC.